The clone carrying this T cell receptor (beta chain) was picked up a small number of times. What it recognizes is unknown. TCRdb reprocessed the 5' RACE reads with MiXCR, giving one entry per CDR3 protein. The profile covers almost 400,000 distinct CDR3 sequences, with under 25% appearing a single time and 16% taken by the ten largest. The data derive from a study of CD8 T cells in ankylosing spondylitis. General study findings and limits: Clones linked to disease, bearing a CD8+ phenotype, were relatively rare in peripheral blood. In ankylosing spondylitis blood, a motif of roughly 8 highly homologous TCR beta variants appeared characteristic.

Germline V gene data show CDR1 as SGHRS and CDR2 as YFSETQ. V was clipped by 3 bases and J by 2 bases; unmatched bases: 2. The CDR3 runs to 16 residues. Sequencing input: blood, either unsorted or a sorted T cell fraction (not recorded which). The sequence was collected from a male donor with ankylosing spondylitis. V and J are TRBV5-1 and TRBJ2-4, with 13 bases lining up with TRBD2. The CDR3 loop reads CASSSGTSGTKNIQYF. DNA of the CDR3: TGCGCCAGCAGCTCGGGGACTAGCGGGACCAAAAACATTCAGTACTTC.